The source of this T cell receptor beta chain is a study of T-cell memory formation after mild COVID-19. Each CDR3 protein gets one entry after TCRdb re-called the 5' RACE reads with MiXCR. The table lists about 360,000 distinct CDR3 sequences, 13% of them singletons. The source material was PBMCs or a T cell subset sorted from them (not recorded which). This receptor was taken from a man aged 18 to 29 who had mild COVID-19 (a few samples of this study predate the infection). Cell type and time point are not known.

CDR3 DNA sequence: TGCAGCGTGAAGGACAGGGCTACTGAAGCTTTCTTT. Translated: CSVKDRATEAFF. The chain couples TRBV29-1 to TRBJ1-1; TRBD1 matches at 8 bases. V lost 6 bases to trimming and J lost 5 bases; unmatched junction nucleotides: 5. Germline assignment: CDR1 SQVTM and CDR2 ANQGSEA. The CDR3 spans 12 residues. Variable domain in full (rest from reference TRBV29-1 and TRBJ1-1): SAVISQKPSRDICQRGTSLTIQCQVDSQVTMMFWYRQQPGQSLTLIATANQGSEATYESGFVIDKFPISRPNLTFSTLTVSNMSPEDSSIYLCSVKDRATEAFFGQGTRLTVV.